The rows below give T cell receptor beta chains drawn from one sample of a study of naive and memory T cell subsets. TCRdb re-called the UMI-ligation and nested PCR reads through MiXCR, storing one row per CDR3 protein. The data contain 100,000 to 150,000 distinct CDR3 sequences, 30% to 45% of them singletons. Material: central memory CD4+ T cells from blood. The receptors come from a human donor in good health. Each CDR3 is given with its conserved first and last residue. A D gene is named only where the DNA matches it firmly. Size is omitted from some rows. Given values are once, few, many or a class for expanded clones.

>TRBV7-2|NA|TRBJ1-6|NA
TGTGCCAGCAGCCCGGGGACTGAACGGGGGCTTTCACCCCTCCACTTT
CASSPGTERGLSPLHF
>TRBV29-1|NA|TRBJ2-1|NA
TGCAGCGTAGAGGTGGGAGTGAATGAGCAGTTCTTC
CSVEVGVNEQFF
>TRBV7-3|TRBD1|TRBJ2-3|NA
TGTGCCAGCAGCGCCGACAGGGTCACAGATACGCAGTATTTT
CASSADRVTDTQYF
>TRBV7-3|TRBD2|TRBJ2-1|medium-sized
TGTGCCAGCAGCCTGGGACTAGCGGGAGGCAATGAGCAGTTCTTC
CASSLGLAGGNEQFF
>TRBV5-1|NA|TRBJ2-6|NA
TGCGCCAGCACTTCCCCGGCGGCTGGGGGAGTAAGCGGGGCCAACGTCCTGACTTTC
CASTSPAAGGVSGANVLTF
>TRBV20-1|TRBD1|TRBJ1-4|NA
TGCAGTGCTAGTTCGACAGGGTTAAAACTGTTTTTT
CSASSTGLKLFF
>TRBV7-8|NA|TRBJ2-2|NA
TGTGCCAGCAGCCCTCGGACTGCCTCTAGGTCCGGGGAGCTGTTTTTT
CASSPRTASRSGELFF
>TRBV18|NA|TRBJ2-6|NA
TGTGCCAGCTCACCAACGCAATCTGGGGCCAACGTCCTGACTTTC
CASSPTQSGANVLTF
>TRBV25-1|NA|TRBJ2-7|few
TGTGCCAGCAGGGGCGGACTGGCGCGAAACTACGAGCAGTACTTC
CASRGGLARNYEQYF
>TRBV20-1|TRBD2|TRBJ2-3|NA
TGCAGTGCTAGAGATCTTGGGACTATGACGGATACGCAGTATTTT
CSARDLGTMTDTQYF
>TRBV29-1|NA|TRBJ2-5|few
TGCAGCGTTGAATCCCCCCAGGGTTGGGACGAGACCCAGTACTTC
CSVESPQGWDETQYF
>TRBV28|TRBD1|TRBJ1-5|NA
TGTGCCAGCCTGGGACAGTATAGCAATCAGCCCCAGCATTTT
CASLGQYSNQPQHF
>TRBV6-5|NA|TRBJ1-5|NA
TGTGCCAGCAAGGTACGGGAGTATAGCAATCAGCCCCAGCATTTT
CASKVREYSNQPQHF
>TRBV30|NA|TRBJ1-6|NA
TGTGCCTGGACCAGGGGAAGCTCCTATAATTCACCCCTCCACTTT
CAWTRGSSYNSPLHF
>TRBV29-1|TRBD1|TRBJ2-3|NA
TGCAGCGTTGAACAGGGGGCCGGAGATACGCAGTATTTT
CSVEQGAGDTQYF
>TRBV28|NA|TRBJ2-3|few
TGTGCCAGCAGTGACCTGGACAGATCCACAGATACGCAGTATTTT
CASSDLDRSTDTQYF